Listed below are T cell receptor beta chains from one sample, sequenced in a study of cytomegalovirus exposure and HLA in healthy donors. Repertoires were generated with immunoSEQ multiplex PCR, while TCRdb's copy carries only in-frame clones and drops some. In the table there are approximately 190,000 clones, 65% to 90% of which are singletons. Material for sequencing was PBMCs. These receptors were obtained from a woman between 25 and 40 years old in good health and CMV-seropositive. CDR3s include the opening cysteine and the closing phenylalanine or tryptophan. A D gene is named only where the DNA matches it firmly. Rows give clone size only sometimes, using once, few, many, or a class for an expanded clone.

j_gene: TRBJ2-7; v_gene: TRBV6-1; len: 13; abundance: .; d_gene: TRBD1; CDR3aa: CASAEGASYEQYF; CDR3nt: TGTGCCAGCGCCGAGGGGGCAAGTTACGAGCAGTACTTC
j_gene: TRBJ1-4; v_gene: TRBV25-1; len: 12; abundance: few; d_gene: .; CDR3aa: CASSEQGEKLFF; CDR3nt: TGTGCCAGCTCTGAGCAGGGGGAAAAACTGTTTTTT
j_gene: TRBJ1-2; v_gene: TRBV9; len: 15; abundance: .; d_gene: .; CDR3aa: CASSEDVNRFGGYTF; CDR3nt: TGTGCCAGCAGCGAGGATGTCAACAGGTTTGGCGGCTACACCTTC
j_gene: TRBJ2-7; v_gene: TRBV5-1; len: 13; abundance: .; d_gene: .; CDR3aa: CASSLRDTGEQYF; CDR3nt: TGCGCCAGCAGCTTGAGGGACACGGGGGAGCAGTACTTC
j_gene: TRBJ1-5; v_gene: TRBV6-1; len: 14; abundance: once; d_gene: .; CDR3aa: CASSDRGSNQPQHF; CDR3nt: TGTGCCAGCAGTGACAGGGGTAGCAATCAGCCCCAGCATTTT
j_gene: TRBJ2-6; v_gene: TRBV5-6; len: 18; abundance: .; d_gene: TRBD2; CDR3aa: CASRSFYGRGAGANVLTF; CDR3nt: TGTGCCAGCCGATCTTTCTACGGGCGGGGGGCCGGGGCCAACGTCCTGACTTTC
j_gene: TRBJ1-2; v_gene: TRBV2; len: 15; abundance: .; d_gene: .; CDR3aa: CASSEAEGRSYGYTF; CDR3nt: TGTGCCAGCAGTGAAGCGGAGGGGCGGTCCTATGGCTACACCTTC
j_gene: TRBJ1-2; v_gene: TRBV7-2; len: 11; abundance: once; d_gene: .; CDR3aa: CASSFVGGYTF; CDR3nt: TGTGCCAGCAGCTTCGTCGGGGGCTACACCTTC
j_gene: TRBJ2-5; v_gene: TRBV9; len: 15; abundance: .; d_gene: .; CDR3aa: CASSVVRGDRETQYF; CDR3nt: TGTGCCAGCAGCGTAGTACGGGGGGACAGGGAGACCCAGTACTTC
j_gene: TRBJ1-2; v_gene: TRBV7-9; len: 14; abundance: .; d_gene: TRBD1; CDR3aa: CASRRATGAVGYTF; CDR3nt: TGTGCCAGCAGACGAGCGACAGGGGCCGTCGGCTACACCTTC
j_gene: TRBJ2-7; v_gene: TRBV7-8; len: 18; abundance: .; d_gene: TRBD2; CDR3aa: CASSLERRGLTKSYEQYF; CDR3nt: TGTGCCAGCAGCTTAGAGAGGAGGGGACTAACCAAATCCTACGAGCAGTACTTC
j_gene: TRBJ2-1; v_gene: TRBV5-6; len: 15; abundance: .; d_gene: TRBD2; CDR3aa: CASSWGLAGMGEQFF; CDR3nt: TGTGCCAGCAGCTGGGGACTAGCGGGAATGGGTGAGCAGTTCTTC
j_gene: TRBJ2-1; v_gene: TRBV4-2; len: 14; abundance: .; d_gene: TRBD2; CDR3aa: CASSQELAGGLKFF; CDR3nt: TGTGCCAGCAGCCAAGAACTAGCGGGAGGCCTAAAGTTCTTC
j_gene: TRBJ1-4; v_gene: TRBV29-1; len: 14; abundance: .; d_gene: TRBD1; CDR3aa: CSVGAGTGGEKLFF; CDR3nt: TGCAGCGTTGGGGCCGGGACAGGGGGTGAAAAACTGTTTTTT
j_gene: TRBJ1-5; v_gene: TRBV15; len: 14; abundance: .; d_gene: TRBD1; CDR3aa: CATSRTGANQPQHF; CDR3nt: TGTGCCACCAGCAGGACAGGGGCGAATCAGCCCCAGCATTTT
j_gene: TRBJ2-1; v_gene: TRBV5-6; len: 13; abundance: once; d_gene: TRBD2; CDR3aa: CASSWGLANEQFF; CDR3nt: TGTGCCAGCAGTTGGGGACTAGCGAATGAGCAGTTCTTC
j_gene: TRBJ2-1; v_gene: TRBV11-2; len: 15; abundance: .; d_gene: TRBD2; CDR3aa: CASSLTSGRAGEQFF; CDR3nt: TGTGCCAGCAGCTTAACTAGCGGGAGGGCCGGTGAGCAGTTCTTC
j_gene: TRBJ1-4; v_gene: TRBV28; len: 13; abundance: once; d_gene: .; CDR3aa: CASRGPLNEKLFF; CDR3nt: TGTGCCAGCAGGGGCCCATTAAATGAAAAACTGTTTTTT
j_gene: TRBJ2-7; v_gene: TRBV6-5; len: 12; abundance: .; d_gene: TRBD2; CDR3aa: CASSSGSYEQYF; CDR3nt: TGTGCCAGCTCTAGCGGCTCCTACGAGCAGTACTTC
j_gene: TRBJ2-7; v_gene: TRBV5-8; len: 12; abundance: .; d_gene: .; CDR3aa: CASSWESSEQYF; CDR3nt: TGTGCCAGCAGTTGGGAGTCCTCCGAGCAGTACTTC
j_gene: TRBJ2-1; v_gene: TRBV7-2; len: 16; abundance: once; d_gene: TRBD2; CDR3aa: CASSPRSSGSSLQQFF; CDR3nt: TGTGCCAGCAGCCCCCGGTCCAGCGGGAGCTCCCTTCAGCAGTTCTTC
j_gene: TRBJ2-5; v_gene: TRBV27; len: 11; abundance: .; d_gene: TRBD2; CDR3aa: CATWGGETQYF; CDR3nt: TGTGCCACCTGGGGGGGGGAGACCCAGTACTTC
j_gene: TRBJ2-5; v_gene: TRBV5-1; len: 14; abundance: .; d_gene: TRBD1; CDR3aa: CASRPTGGEETQYF; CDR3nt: TGCGCCAGCAGACCCACAGGGGGCGAAGAGACCCAGTACTTC
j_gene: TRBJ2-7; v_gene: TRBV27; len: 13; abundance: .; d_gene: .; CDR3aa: CASSPSVSYEQYF; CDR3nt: TGTGCCAGCAGTCCATCAGTCTCCTACGAGCAGTACTTC
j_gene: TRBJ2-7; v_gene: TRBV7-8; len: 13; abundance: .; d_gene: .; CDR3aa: CASSPLGGDEQYF; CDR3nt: TGTGCCAGCAGCCCACTCGGAGGGGACGAGCAGTACTTC
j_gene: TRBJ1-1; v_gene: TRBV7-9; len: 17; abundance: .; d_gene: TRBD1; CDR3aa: CASSSGHRGRRDTEAFF; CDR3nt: TGTGCCAGCAGCTCAGGCCACAGGGGGCGACGTGACACTGAAGCTTTCTTT
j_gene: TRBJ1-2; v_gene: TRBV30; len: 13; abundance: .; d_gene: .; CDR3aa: CAWAAGRMDGYTF; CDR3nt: TGTGCCTGGGCGGCGGGACGTATGGATGGCTACACCTTC
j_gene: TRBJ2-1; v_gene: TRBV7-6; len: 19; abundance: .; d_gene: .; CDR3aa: CASSLRLGPTTYSYNEQFF; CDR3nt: TGTGCCAGCAGCCTCCGCTTGGGTCCGACAACTTATTCCTACAATGAGCAGTTCTTC
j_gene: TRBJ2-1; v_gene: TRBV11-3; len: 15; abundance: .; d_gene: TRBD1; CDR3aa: CASSLGTGDRGRQFF; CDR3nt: TGTGCCAGCAGCTTAGGAACCGGGGACAGGGGTCGTCAGTTCTTC
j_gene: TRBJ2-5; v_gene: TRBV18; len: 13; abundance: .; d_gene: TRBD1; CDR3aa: CASSRDRQETQYF; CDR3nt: TGTGCCAGCTCCCGGGACAGACAAGAGACCCAGTACTTC
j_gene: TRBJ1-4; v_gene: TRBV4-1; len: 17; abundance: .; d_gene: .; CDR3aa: CASSQAPIEGSNEKLFF; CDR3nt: TGCGCCAGCAGCCAAGCCCCTATTGAGGGCTCTAATGAAAAACTGTTTTTT
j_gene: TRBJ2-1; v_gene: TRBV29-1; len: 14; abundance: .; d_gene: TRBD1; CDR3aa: CSVRTGTGSGEQFF; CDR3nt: TGCAGCGTCCGTACCGGGACAGGGTCGGGTGAGCAGTTCTTC
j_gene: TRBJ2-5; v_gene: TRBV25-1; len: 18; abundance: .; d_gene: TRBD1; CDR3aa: CASSGGDGTGGAWETQYF; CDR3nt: TGTGCCAGCAGTGGCGGGGACGGGACAGGGGGCGCGTGGGAGACCCAGTACTTC
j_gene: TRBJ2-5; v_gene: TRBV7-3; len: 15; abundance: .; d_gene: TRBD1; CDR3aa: CASSLTGQAQETQYF; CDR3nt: TGTGCCAGCAGCTTAACAGGACAGGCACAAGAGACCCAGTACTTC
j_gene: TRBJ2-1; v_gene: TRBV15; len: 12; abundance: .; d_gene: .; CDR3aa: CATSQRNRNQFF; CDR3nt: TGTGCCACCAGCCAACGAAACAGGAACCAGTTCTTC
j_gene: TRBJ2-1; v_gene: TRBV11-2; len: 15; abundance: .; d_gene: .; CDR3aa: CASSLDFGRHNEQFF; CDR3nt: TGTGCCAGCAGCTTAGATTTCGGGAGACACAATGAGCAGTTCTTC
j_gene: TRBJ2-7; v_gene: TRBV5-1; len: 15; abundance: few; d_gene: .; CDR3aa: CASSESGVIVYEQYF; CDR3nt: TGCGCCAGCAGCGAATCGGGAGTCATAGTCTACGAGCAGTACTTC
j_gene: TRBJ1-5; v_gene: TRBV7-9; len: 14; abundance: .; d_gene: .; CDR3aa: CASSQSTVPQPQHF; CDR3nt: TGTGCCAGCAGCCAATCGACAGTGCCTCAGCCCCAGCATTTT
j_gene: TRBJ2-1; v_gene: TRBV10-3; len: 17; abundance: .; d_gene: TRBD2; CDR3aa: CAISHGTGRATRDEQFF; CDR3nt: TGTGCCATCAGTCATGGGACCGGGAGGGCCACTCGGGATGAGCAGTTCTTC
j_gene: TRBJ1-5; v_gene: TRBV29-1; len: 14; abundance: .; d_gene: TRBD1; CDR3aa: CSVGQGKSNQPQHF; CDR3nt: TGCAGCGTAGGACAGGGGAAAAGCAATCAGCCCCAGCATTTT
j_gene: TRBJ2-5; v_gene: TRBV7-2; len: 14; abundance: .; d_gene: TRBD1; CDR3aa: CASSGGQGAVTQYF; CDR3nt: TGTGCCAGCAGTGGGGGACAGGGGGCTGTGACCCAGTACTTC
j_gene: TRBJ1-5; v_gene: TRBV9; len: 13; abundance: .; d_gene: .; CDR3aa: CASSADIDQPQHF; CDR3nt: TGTGCCAGCAGCGCGGACATAGATCAGCCCCAGCATTTT
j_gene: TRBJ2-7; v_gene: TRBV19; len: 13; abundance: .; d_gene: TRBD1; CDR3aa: CAIGRDRESEQYF; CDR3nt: TGTGCCATAGGGCGGGACAGGGAGTCCGAGCAGTACTTC
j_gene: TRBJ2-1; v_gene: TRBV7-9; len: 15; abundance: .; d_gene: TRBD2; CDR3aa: CASSLGTSGHNEQFF; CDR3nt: TGTGCCAGCAGCCTCGGGACTAGCGGACACAATGAGCAGTTCTTC
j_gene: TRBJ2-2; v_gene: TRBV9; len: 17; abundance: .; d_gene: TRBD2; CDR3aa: CASSVQTSGRPAGELFF; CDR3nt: TGTGCCAGCAGCGTACAGACTAGCGGGAGACCTGCCGGGGAGCTGTTTTTT
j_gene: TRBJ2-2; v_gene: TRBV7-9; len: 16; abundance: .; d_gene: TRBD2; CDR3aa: CASSLAPLAATGELFF; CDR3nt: TGTGCCAGCAGCTTAGCTCCTCTAGCGGCCACCGGGGAGCTGTTTTTT
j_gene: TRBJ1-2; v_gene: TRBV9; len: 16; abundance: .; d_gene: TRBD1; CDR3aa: CASSVSDTGVDYGYTF; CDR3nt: TGTGCCAGCAGCGTATCAGATACAGGGGTTGACTATGGCTACACCTTC